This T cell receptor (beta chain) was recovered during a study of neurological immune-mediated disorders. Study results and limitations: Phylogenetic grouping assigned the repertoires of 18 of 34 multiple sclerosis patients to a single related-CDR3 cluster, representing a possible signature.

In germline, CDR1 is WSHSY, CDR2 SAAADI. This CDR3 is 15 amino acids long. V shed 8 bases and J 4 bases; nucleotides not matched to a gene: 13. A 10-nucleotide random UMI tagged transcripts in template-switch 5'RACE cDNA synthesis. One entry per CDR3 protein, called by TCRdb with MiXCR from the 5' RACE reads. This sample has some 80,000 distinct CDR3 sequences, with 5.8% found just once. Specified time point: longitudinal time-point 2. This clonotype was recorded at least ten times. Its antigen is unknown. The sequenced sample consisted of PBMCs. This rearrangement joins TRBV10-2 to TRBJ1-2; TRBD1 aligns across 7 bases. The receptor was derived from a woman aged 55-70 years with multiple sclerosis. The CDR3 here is CASFLPGQSGYGYTF. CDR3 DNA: TGCGCCAGCTTTTTACCGGGACAGTCCGGCTATGGCTACACCTTC.